This T cell receptor beta chain was sequenced in a study of T cell responses to AZD1222 COVID-19 vaccine. Clones were sequenced by immunoSEQ multiplex PCR, and TCRdb holds only the in-frame ones, with some missing. The repertoire consists of around 80,000 clones, with around nine tenths occurring once and the leading ten covering around 1.3%. In regard to this clone: Its antigen is undetermined.

Study-wide results and limits: Close to half of all spike-specific TCRs reportedly target regions of the variants that are unmutated.

The V gene end was trimmed by 3 bases and the J gene end by 7 bases; junction bases not matched to a gene: 12. CDR1 SQVTM and CDR2 ANQGSEA come from the germline V gene. This CDR3 spans 16 amino acids. The input for sequencing was peripheral blood, taken 28 days after the second AZD1222 dose. The chain combines TRBV29-1 with TRBJ1-2, with TRBD1 identical over 12 bases. This clonotype was obtained from an adult who received the AZD1222 COVID-19 vaccine. The CDR3: CSVEGLGQGAGSGYTF. The CDR3 nucleotides are TGCAGCGTTGAGGGCCTGGGACAGGGGGCTGGAAGTGGCTACACCTTC.